This passage covers 24 T cell receptor beta chains from one sample sequenced in a study of PD-1 blockade in classical Hodgkin lymphoma. The repertoire was sequenced with immunoSEQ multiplex PCR; TCRdb's copy has only in-frame clones and lacks some. The sample includes approximately 9,000 clones, over 75% of them seen just once. Time point meaning: newly diagnosed, previously untreated cHL patient sample. Isolation of CD8+ T cells from thawed PBMCs used magnetic negative selection. The sample was CD8+ T cells from blood. These receptors originate from a human donor with classical Hodgkin lymphoma.

The chain carries TRBV15 and TRBJ1-5; D is uncertain. Trimming removed 2 bases at V and 7 bases at J, with 6 bases between. Germline CDR1 and CDR2: LNHNV and YYDKDF (reference sequence). The CDR3 spans 12 residues. The CDR3 region is CATSRYPQPQHF. The DNA of the CDR3 is TGTGCCACCAGCAGATACCCCCAGCCCCAGCATTTT.

This chain uses TRBV9 with TRBJ2-3; possibly TRBD1 for D (5 bases). The length of the CDR3 is 14 residues. CDR1 and CDR2 (germline): SGDLS, YYNGEE. Between the trimmed V and J ends, which lost 4 bases and 4 bases, there was a span of 13 bases. The CDR3 reads CASSPPTAADTQYF. The DNA for the CDR3 is TGTGCCAGCAGCCCCCCGACAGCAGCAGATACGCAGTATTTT.

The chain employs TRBV7-9 and TRBJ2-7, with D perhaps matching TRBD1 or TRBD2 (5 bases each). CDR3 length equals 15 residues. Per germline, CDR1 SEHNR and CDR2 FQNEAQ (reference sequence). V lost 1 base and J lost 4, with 14 bases in between. The CDR3 coding sequence is TGTGCCAGCAGCTTAGAAGGGACGGACTTTTACGAGCAGTACTTC. Its protein is CASSLEGTDFYEQYF.

This clone was counted a few times. V and J are TRBV7-9 and TRBJ1-2, with a tentative D call TRBD1 (6 bases). V lost 0 bases and J 4 bases, leaving 15 bases between the germline ends. The germline V gene has CDR1 SEHNR and CDR2 FQNEAQ (reference sequence). This CDR3 comprises 16 residues. CDR3 nucleotide sequence: TGTGCCAGCAGCTTAGCTTCAGGGGCGAACCTCTATGGCTACACCTTC. Translation gives CASSLASGANLYGYTF.

This clone was found once. The CDR3 here is CASSLGRPSGNTIYF. CDR3 coding DNA: TGTGCCAGCAGCTTAGGGAGACCCTCTGGAAACACCATATATTTT. This rearrangement joins TRBV7-6 to TRBJ1-3, with D unresolved. The CDR3 is made up of 15 amino acids. V lost 1 base to trimming and J lost 0 bases, with 7 bases between them. CDR1 is SGHVS, CDR2 FNYEAQ, per germline.

The chain couples TRBV6-5 to TRBJ2-1; D remains ambiguous. Trimming cost V 5 bases and J 6 bases, with 5 bases left between them. Looked up from germline, CDR1 is MNHEY and CDR2 is SVGAGI. This CDR3 has 11 amino acids. This chain's CDR3 is CASSLGNEQFF. CDR3 nucleotides: TGTGCCAGCAGTCTTGGCAATGAGCAGTTCTTC.

Concerning this clone: This sample also contains other DNA sequences that code for the same CDR3. The rearrangement uses TRBV7-2 and TRBJ1-1; unclear D gene. There are 15 residues in the CDR3. Trimming cost V 1 base and J 3 bases, with 12 bases left between them. Germline V gene sequence: CDR1 SGHTA, CDR2 FQGNSA. This CDR3 is CASSLDLGLDTEAFF. The CDR3 bases are TGTGCCAGCAGCTTAGATCTGGGTTTGGACACTGAAGCTTTCTTT.

V and J are TRBV5-6 and TRBJ2-2; D tentatively fits TRBD1 or TRBD2 (6 bases each). V was cut by 6 bases and J by 3 bases, with 15 bases left in between. CDR1 SGHDT and CDR2 YYEEEE come from the germline V gene. CDR3 size: 15 residues. CDR3 loop: CASMTGAYYTGELFF. Here the CDR3 DNA reads TGTGCCAGCATGACGGGGGCTTATTACACCGGGGAGCTGTTTTTT.

The chain is built from TRBV13 and TRBJ2-7; D is uncertain. CDR3 size: 11 residues. V lost 5 bases and J lost 2, with 4 bases in between. The germline V gene has CDR1 PRHDT and CDR2 FYEKMQ (reference sequence). The CDR3 DNA is TGTGCCAGCAGCCTAGCCTACGAGCAGTACTTC. Translated, it gives CASSLAYEQYF.

V is TRBV6-1 and J is TRBJ2-5; D remains unclear. The germline V and J ends were trimmed by 8 bases and 1 base, with 5 bases remaining between them. Germline V gene lookup returns CDR1 MNHNS and CDR2 SASEGT. CDR3 length: 11 amino acids. In nucleotides, the CDR3 is TGTGCCAGCGCTGCCCAAGAGACCCAGTACTTC. Encoded protein: CASAAQETQYF.

The CDR3 sequence is CASSPGQEWGYGYTF. CDR3 nucleotide sequence: TGTGCCAGCAGCCCTGGACAGGAATGGGGCTATGGCTACACCTTC. The chain carries TRBV5-8 and TRBJ1-2; 7 nucleotides match TRBD1. The CDR3 loop spans 15 amino acids. V shed 4 bases and J 4 bases; nucleotides not matched to a gene: 10. The germline V gene has CDR1 SGHTS and CDR2 YDEGEE.

V usage is TRBV4-1 and J usage is TRBJ2-7; 15 positions agree with TRBD2. Germline CDR1 and CDR2: MGHRA and YSYEKL. V lost 0 bases and J lost 1; bases outside the gene matches: 13. This CDR3 has 21 residues. The CDR3 protein is CASSQEAKLGLAGGLSYEQYF. Written as DNA, the CDR3 is TGCGCCAGCAGCCAAGAAGCAAAGTTGGGACTAGCGGGGGGCCTATCCTACGAGCAGTACTTC.

This clone has just a few counts. The CDR3 DNA is TGTGCCAGCAGAAGGGGACAGGGCTCCTACAATGAGCAGTTCTTC. It yields the protein CASRRGQGSYNEQFF. The chain links TRBV27 to TRBJ2-1, with 9 bases fitting TRBD1. This CDR3 has 15 residues. The germline CDR1 and CDR2 sequences are MNHEY and SMNVEV (reference sequence). Trimming cost V 6 bases and J 0 bases; bases outside gene matches: 3.

The chain couples TRBV10-3 to TRBJ1-2; D might be TRBD1 (5 bases). This CDR3 comprises 16 residues. Germline loops: CDR1 ENHRY, CDR2 SYGVKD. V shed 5 bases and J shed 5 bases, with 21 bases lying between them. In DNA, the CDR3 is TGTGCCATCAGTCTACTCCCGGGACGGGTAGTTTATGGCTACACCTTC. Translating gives CAISLLPGRVVYGYTF.

This clone was detected once. This chain uses TRBV7-9 with TRBJ2-7, with D possibly being TRBD1 (6 bases). The ends were cut back, 5 bases at V and 3 bases at J, with 14 bases in the middle. The CDR3 is 14 amino acids. Germline V lookup: CDR1 SEHNR, CDR2 FQNEAQ (reference sequence). CDR3 in amino acids: CASSKQGENYEQYF. The CDR3 DNA follows: TGTGCCAGCAGCAAACAGGGTGAAAACTACGAGCAGTACTTC.

The gene calls are TRBV6-6 and TRBJ2-5; possibly TRBD2 for D (6 bases). The V and J ends lost 2 bases and 3 bases respectively, with 13 bases between them. Germline V CDR1 and CDR2: MNHNY, SVGAGI (reference sequence). CDR3 size: 15 residues. CDR3 protein: CASSYQKWGEETQYF. CDR3 in DNA: TGTGCCAGCAGTTACCAAAAGTGGGGGGAAGAGACCCAGTACTTC.

This sequence joins TRBV4-3 and TRBJ2-7; tentatively, D is TRBD2 (6 bases). The CDR3 has 14 amino acids. From germline, CDR1 is LGHNA and CDR2 YSLEER. The ends were cut back, 4 bases at V and 6 bases at J, with 16 bases in the middle. The DNA of the CDR3 is TGCGCCAGCAGCCCCACATTGGGAGGTTCCGAGCAGTACTTC. The encoded protein is CASSPTLGGSEQYF.

V gene TRBV11-2 combines with J gene TRBJ1-4; 7 bases are shared with TRBD1. J lost 3 bases, V lost 2 bases, and 3 bases had no gene match. The germline gives CDR1 SGHAT, CDR2 FQNNGV. The CDR3 is 15 residues long. CDR3 in DNA: TGTGCCAGCAGCTTATGGGGACAGCCTAATGAAAAACTGTTTTTT. As protein: CASSLWGQPNEKLFF.

This chain connects TRBV7-9 to TRBJ2-3, with D tentatively TRBD2 (6 bases). Looked up from germline, CDR1 is SEHNR and CDR2 is FQNEAQ (reference sequence). This CDR3 region has 16 residues. Between the trimmed V and J ends, which lost 6 bases and 2 bases, there was a span of 18 bases. The DNA for the CDR3 is TGTGCCAGCAGGTCCCCGGATGGGGGGTACACAGATACGCAGTATTTT. Amino acids: CASRSPDGGYTDTQYF. Using reference TRBV7-9 and TRBJ2-3 for the parts outside the CDR3, the full variable domain is DTGVSQNPRHKITKRGQNVTFRCDPISEHNRLYWYRQTLGQGPEFLTYFQNEAQLEKSRLLSDRFSAERPKGSFSTLEIQRTEQGDSAMYLCASRSPDGGYTDTQYFGPGTRLTVL.

The chain joins TRBV29-1 to TRBJ2-1, with 12 bases identical to TRBD1. Looked up from germline, CDR1 is SQVTM and CDR2 is ANQGSEA. CDR3 length equals 13 residues. Here the CDR3 DNA reads TGCAGTCTAGGGGACAGGGGGCACAATGAGCAGTTCTTC. Translating it yields CSLGDRGHNEQFF.

V is TRBV6-6 and J is TRBJ1-1, with D possibly TRBD1 on 5 matching bases. V lost 2 bases and J 8 bases, leaving 9 bases between the germline ends. The CDR3 consists of 12 residues. Germline V CDR1 and CDR2: MNHNY, SVGAGI (reference sequence). The CDR3 DNA reads as TGTGCCAGCAGTTACGGGGCAGCCGAAGCTTTCTTT. This translates into CASSYGAAEAFF.

This chain uses TRBV6-5 with TRBJ2-7, with 7 bases fitting TRBD1. The CDR3 covers 13 residues. Trimming took 0 bases from V and 5 from J; bases not matched to a gene: 1. The germline gives CDR1 MNHEY, CDR2 SVGAGI. CDR3 nucleotide sequence: TGTGCCAGCAGTTACTCGACAGGGAACGAGCAGTACTTC. Protein product: CASSYSTGNEQYF.

J is TRBJ2-7 and V is TRBV6-6; D possibly corresponds to TRBD2 (5 bases). Trimming stripped 6 bases from V and 4 bases from J, with 16 bases between. CDR3 length equals 14 residues. Germline CDR1 and CDR2: MNHNY and SVGAGI (reference sequence). The CDR3 sequence: CASSPEHKRYEQYF. The CDR3 coding sequence is TGTGCCAGCAGCCCCGAGCACAAGCGGTACGAGCAGTACTTC.

The chain employs TRBV21-1 and TRBJ2-3; the D segment call TRBD2 is taken from the table without a DNA check. TRBV21-1 is given as a pseudogene. CDR3 length equals 14 residues. The DNA of the CDR3 is TGTGCCAGCAATGGGTCCCTAGCCACAGATACGCAGTATTTT. Protein product: CASNGSLATDTQYF.